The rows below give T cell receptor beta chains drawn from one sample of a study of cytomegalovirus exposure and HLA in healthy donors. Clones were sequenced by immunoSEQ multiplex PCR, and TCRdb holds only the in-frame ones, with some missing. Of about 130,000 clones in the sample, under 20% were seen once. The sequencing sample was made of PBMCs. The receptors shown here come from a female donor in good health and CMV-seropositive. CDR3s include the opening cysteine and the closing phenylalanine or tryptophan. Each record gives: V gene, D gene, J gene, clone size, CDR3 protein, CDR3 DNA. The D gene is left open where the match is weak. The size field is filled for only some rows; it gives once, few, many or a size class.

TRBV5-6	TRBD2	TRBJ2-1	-	CASSGLADYNEQFF	TGTGCCAGCAGCGGACTAGCGGATTACAATGAGCAGTTCTTC
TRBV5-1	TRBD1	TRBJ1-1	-	CASSSSGTGRSTEAFF	TGCGCCAGCAGCTCCAGTGGGACAGGGAGGAGCACTGAAGCTTTCTTT
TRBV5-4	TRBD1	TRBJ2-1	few	CASSLKGAYKGHEQFF	TGTGCCAGCAGCTTAAAGGGGGCGTATAAGGGCCATGAGCAGTTCTTC
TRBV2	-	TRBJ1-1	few	CASSEHKLNTEAFF	TGTGCCAGCAGTGAACACAAACTGAACACTGAAGCTTTCTTT
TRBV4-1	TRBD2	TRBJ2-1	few	CASRAGLAGDNEQFF	TGCGCCAGCAGGGCCGGACTAGCGGGAGACAATGAGCAGTTCTTC
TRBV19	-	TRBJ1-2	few	CASRIAGTNYGYTF	TGTGCCAGTAGGATTGCCGGGACAAATTATGGCTACACCTTC
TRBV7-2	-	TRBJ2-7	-	CASSSFSYEQYF	TGTGCCAGCAGCTCTTTCTCCTACGAGCAGTACTTC
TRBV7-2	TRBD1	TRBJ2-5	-	CASSFRGSEETQYF	TGTGCCAGCAGCTTCAGGGGGTCAGAAGAGACCCAGTACTTC
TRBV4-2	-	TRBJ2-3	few	CASSQGQTRTDTQYF	TGTGCCAGCAGCCAAGGACAGACTCGCACAGATACGCAGTATTTT
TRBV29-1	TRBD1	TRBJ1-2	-	CSVEDKGASGYGYTF	TGCAGCGTTGAAGATAAGGGGGCCTCTGGCTATGGCTACACCTTC
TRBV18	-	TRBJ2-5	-	CASSPERETQYF	TGTGCCAGCTCACCAGAGAGAGAGACCCAGTACTTC
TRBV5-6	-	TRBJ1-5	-	CASSSDLLQPQHF	TGTGCCAGCAGCTCTGACTTGCTCCAGCCCCAGCATTTT
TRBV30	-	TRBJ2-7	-	CAWSVGAGDGEQYF	TGTGCCTGGAGTGTTGGGGCAGGGGACGGAGAGCAGTACTTC